These T cell receptor beta chains were read from a single sample in a study of monozygotic twins with inflammatory bowel disease. TCRdb reworked the 5' RACE reads into one entry per CDR3 protein, no DNA. The sample totals around 200,000 distinct CDR3 sequences. Sequenced sample: blood. The receptors derive from a human donor with ulcerative colitis or Crohn's disease, or a healthy co-twin of an affected twin (not recorded which). The CDR3 runs from the conserved cysteine through the conserved F or W. The order of the fields is J gene, V gene, CDR3 protein.

J: TRBJ2-7
V: TRBV20-1
CDR3: CSALRVGEQYF

J: TRBJ1-2
V: TRBV5-1
CDR3: CASSRGRPYGYTF

J: TRBJ2-1
V: TRBV7-2
CDR3: CASSFRQGLFF

J: TRBJ1-1
V: TRBV12-3/TRBV12-4
CDR3: CASSKDWGTEAFF

J: TRBJ1-4
V: TRBV6-1
CDR3: CASRQAPTNEKLFF

J: TRBJ1-1
V: TRBV3-1
CDR3: CASRPDALSTEAFF

J: TRBJ2-1
V: TRBV12-3/TRBV12-4
CDR3: CASSLRGRGLGNEQFF

J: TRBJ2-1
V: TRBV5-1
CDR3: CASSSAGVVYNEQFF

J: TRBJ2-7
V: TRBV5-4
CDR3: CASSLGPAARQYEQYF

J: TRBJ2-5
V: TRBV15
CDR3: CATSRDRRPHLQETQYF

J: TRBJ2-1
V: TRBV7-9
CDR3: CASSPWTSGYNEQFF

J: TRBJ1-1
V: TRBV5-6
CDR3: CASSFTGVVTEAFF

J: TRBJ2-3
V: TRBV12-3/TRBV12-4
CDR3: CASSLITSGNTQYF

J: TRBJ2-7
V: TRBV6-1
CDR3: CASSERPPFSEQYF

J: TRBJ1-1
V: TRBV5-1
CDR3: CASSARQQGRYTEAFF

J: TRBJ1-3
V: TRBV10-3
CDR3: CAISASSGNTIYF

J: TRBJ2-1
V: TRBV15
CDR3: CATSRGLRNNEQFF

J: TRBJ1-2
V: TRBV10-3
CDR3: CAISEGTARGYTF

J: TRBJ1-1
V: TRBV12-3/TRBV12-4
CDR3: CASSREGVGTEAFF

J: TRBJ1-6
V: TRBV3-1
CDR3: CASSQGPGTLHF

J: TRBJ2-1
V: TRBV20-1
CDR3: CSALPGTSSYNEQFF

J: TRBJ1-1
V: TRBV5-1
CDR3: CASNPMTGGVGEAFF

J: TRBJ1-2
V: TRBV3-1
CDR3: CASSQPGGPYGYTF

J: TRBJ1-2
V: TRBV6-5
CDR3: CASSYSTASHYGYTF

J: TRBJ1-2
V: TRBV7-9
CDR3: CASSPVVDRYGYTF

J: TRBJ2-7
V: TRBV27
CDR3: CASSLSKFGYEQYF

J: TRBJ2-3
V: TRBV7-8
CDR3: CASSLGSADTQYF

J: TRBJ1-1
V: TRBV20-1
CDR3: CSWDRGGTEAFF

J: TRBJ2-7
V: TRBV14
CDR3: CASSRQPGIPPLEQYF

J: TRBJ2-7
V: TRBV6-2/TRBV6-3
CDR3: CASSYGLAEYEQYF

J: TRBJ2-3
V: TRBV4-2
CDR3: CASSSPFGGHTDDTQYF

J: TRBJ2-3
V: TRBV10-2
CDR3: CASSDPSGGTYF

J: TRBJ2-3
V: TRBV20-1
CDR3: CSAPMTSGSSTDTQYF

J: TRBJ1-2
V: TRBV20-1
CDR3: CSASIGAPIYGYTF

J: TRBJ2-3
V: TRBV29-1
CDR3: CSVEISGGTGTQYF

J: TRBJ1-1
V: TRBV20-1
CDR3: CSAFLPGTEEAFF

J: TRBJ1-2
V: TRBV20-1
CDR3: CSAGDRHSNYGYTF

J: TRBJ1-4
V: TRBV7-6
CDR3: CASSPLDSLKEKLFF

J: TRBJ2-3
V: TRBV5-1
CDR3: CASTPRGTGGTDTQYF

J: TRBJ1-2
V: TRBV11-1
CDR3: CASSFSVTAVGLNYGYTF

J: TRBJ2-2
V: TRBV11-2
CDR3: CASSLSTGVTGELFF

J: TRBJ2-2
V: TRBV5-1
CDR3: CASSLVVNTGELFF

J: TRBJ1-6
V: TRBV12-3/TRBV12-4
CDR3: CASSVLGGSNSPLHF

J: TRBJ1-2
V: TRBV2
CDR3: CASSEGPDPYGYTF

J: TRBJ1-1
V: TRBV7-9
CDR3: CAQGGPPYTEAFF

J: TRBJ1-1
V: TRBV5-1
CDR3: CASSLIPGQGTEAFF

J: TRBJ2-2
V: TRBV6-1
CDR3: CASSGDRGTGELFF

J: TRBJ2-3
V: TRBV20-1
CDR3: CSAQPGQAWFDTQYF

J: TRBJ1-4
V: TRBV7-9
CDR3: CASSQGTSSGEKLFF

J: TRBJ2-7
V: TRBV6-1
CDR3: CASRDSGTGGSYEQYF

J: TRBJ1-5
V: TRBV27
CDR3: CASRWGAGLPQHF

J: TRBJ2-2
V: TRBV18
CDR3: CASSPRAINTGELFF

J: TRBJ1-1
V: TRBV19
CDR3: CASNRRAGWPGTEAFF